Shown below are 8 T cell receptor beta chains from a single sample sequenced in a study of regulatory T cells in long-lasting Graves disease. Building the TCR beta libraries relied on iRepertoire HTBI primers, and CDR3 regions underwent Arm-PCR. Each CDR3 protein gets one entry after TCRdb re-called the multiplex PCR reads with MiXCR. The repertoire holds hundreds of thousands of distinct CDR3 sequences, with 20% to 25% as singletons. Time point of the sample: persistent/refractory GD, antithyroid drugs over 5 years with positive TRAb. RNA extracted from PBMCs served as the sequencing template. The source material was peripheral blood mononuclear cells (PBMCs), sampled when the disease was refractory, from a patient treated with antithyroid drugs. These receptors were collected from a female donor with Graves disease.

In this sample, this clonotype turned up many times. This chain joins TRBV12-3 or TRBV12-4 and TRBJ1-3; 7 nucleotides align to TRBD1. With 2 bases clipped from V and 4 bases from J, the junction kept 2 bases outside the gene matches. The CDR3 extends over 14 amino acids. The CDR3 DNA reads TGTGCCAGCAGTTTAAGGGGGCTCGGAAACACCATATATTTT. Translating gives CASSLRGLGNTIYF.

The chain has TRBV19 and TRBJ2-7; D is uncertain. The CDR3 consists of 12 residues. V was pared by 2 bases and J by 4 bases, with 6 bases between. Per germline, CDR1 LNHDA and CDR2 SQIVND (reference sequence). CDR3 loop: CASSILRYEQYF. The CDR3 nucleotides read TGTGCCAGTAGTATACTCAGGTACGAGCAGTACTTC.

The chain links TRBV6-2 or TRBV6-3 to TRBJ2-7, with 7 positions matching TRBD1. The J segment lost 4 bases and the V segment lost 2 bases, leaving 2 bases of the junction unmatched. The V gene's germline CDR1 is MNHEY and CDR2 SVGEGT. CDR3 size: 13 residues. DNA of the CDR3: TGTGCCAGCAGTTACGAACAGGGGTACGAGCAGTACTTC. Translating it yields CASSYEQGYEQYF.

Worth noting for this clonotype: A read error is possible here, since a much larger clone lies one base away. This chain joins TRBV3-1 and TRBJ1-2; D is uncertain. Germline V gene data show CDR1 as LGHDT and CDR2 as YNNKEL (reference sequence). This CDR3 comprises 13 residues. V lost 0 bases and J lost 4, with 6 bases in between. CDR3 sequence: CASSQERVYGYTF. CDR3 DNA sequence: TGTGCCAGCAGCCAAGAAAGAGTCTATGGCTACACCTTC.

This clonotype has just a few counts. The CDR3 DNA reads TGCAGTGCTAGAGAGACAGATAATCAGCCCCAGCATTTT. This sequence encodes CSARETDNQPQHF. The chain uses TRBV20-1 and TRBJ1-5; D is possibly TRBD1 (5 bases). The CDR3 extends over 13 amino acids. Germline V gene data show CDR1 as DFQATT and CDR2 as SNEGSKA (reference sequence). The ends were cut back, 0 bases at V and 4 bases at J, with 7 bases in the middle.

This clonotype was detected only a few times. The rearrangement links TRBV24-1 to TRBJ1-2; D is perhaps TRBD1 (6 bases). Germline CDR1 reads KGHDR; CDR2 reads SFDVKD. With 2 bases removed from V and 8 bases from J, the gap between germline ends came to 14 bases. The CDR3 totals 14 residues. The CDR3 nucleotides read TGTGCCACCAGTGATTCGACAGGTTTGAGGGGCTACACCTTC. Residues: CATSDSTGLRGYTF.

The CDR3 here is CASSLYGEATNEKLFF. The CDR3 region has the DNA TGCGCCAGCAGCTTGTATGGAGAGGCAACTAATGAAAAACTGTTTTTT. The V gene is TRBV5-1, the J gene TRBJ1-4; no reliable D call. The V end was cut by 1 base, the J end by 0 bases, with 10 bases between. The germline V gene has CDR1 SGHRS and CDR2 YFSETQ. The CDR3 covers 16 residues.

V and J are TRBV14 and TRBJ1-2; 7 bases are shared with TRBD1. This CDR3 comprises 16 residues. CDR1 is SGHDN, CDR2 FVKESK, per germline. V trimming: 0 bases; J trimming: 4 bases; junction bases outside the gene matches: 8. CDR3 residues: CASSQEEGQPSYGYTF. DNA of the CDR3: TGTGCCAGCAGCCAAGAAGAGGGACAGCCGTCCTATGGCTACACCTTC.